What follows are 8 T cell receptor beta chains derived from one specimen sequenced in a study of blood T cell repertoires in COVID-19. TCRdb's copy holds only in-frame clones and misses some; the assay was immunoSEQ multiplex PCR. In the table there are about 54,000 clones, about 90% of which are singletons. Sequences were obtained from peripheral blood. These receptor sequences come from an older woman with active or convalescent COVID-19.

A single count supports this clone. This chain links TRBV6-5 with TRBJ1-2, with D hard to call. From germline, CDR1 is MNHEY and CDR2 SVGAGI. Trimming took off 7 bases at V and 9 bases at J, with 21 bases between the two ends. This CDR3 has 14 residues. CDR3: CASISFGVSARYTF. Here the CDR3 DNA reads TGTGCCAGCATCTCCTTCGGGGTTTCAGCACGCTACACCTTC.

This rearrangement joins TRBV19 to TRBJ2-3; no reliable D call. The CDR3 loop spans 14 amino acids. Between the trimmed V and J ends, which lost 6 bases and 3 bases, there was a span of 13 bases. Germline V gives CDR1 LNHDA, CDR2 SQIVND (reference sequence). CDR3 protein: CASRRSELTDTQYF. The CDR3 DNA is TGTGCCAGTAGGAGGAGCGAATTAACAGATACGCAGTATTTT. Full variable domain (missing parts from reference TRBV19 and TRBJ2-3): DGGITQSPKYLFRKEGQNVTLSCEQNLNHDAMYWYRQDPGQGLRLIYYSQIVNDFQKGDIAEGYSVSREKKESFPLTVTSAQKNPTAFYLCASRRSELTDTQYFGPGTRLTVL.

The V call is TRBV28, the J call TRBJ1-6; unclear D gene. The CDR3 sequence is 14 residues long. Trimming removed 4 bases from V and 7 bases from J, with 11 bases in between. From germline, CDR1 is MDHEN and CDR2 SYDVKM. The CDR3 coding sequence is TGTGCCAGCAGTTACCCTCGACACAATTCACCCCTCCACTTT. Protein sequence: CASSYPRHNSPLHF. Combining the CDR3 with reference TRBV28 and TRBJ1-6 gives the whole variable domain DVKVTQSSRYLVKRTGEKVFLECVQDMDHENMFWYRQDPGLGLRLIYFSYDVKMKEKGDIPEGYSVSREKKERFSLILESASTNQTSMYLCASSYPRHNSPLHFGNGTRLTVT.

This rearrangement joins TRBV5-1 to TRBJ2-6, with unresolved D. V lost 0 bases and J 0 bases, leaving 7 bases between the germline ends. CDR1 and CDR2 (germline): SGHRS, YFSETQ. The CDR3 length is 16 residues. CDR3 loop: CASSLAGFSGANVLTF. For the CDR3, the DNA is TGCGCCAGCAGCTTGGCAGGCTTCTCTGGGGCCAACGTCCTGACTTTC.

This chain connects TRBV19 to TRBJ1-6; TRBD1 aligns across 7 bases. This CDR3 region has 15 residues. The ends lost 5 bases at V and 10 bases at J; junction bases unmatched: 11. Germline V lookup: CDR1 LNHDA, CDR2 SQIVND (reference sequence). CDR3 sequence reads: CASSLTGTDSSPLHF. In nucleotides, the CDR3 is TGTGCCAGTAGTCTCACCGGGACAGATAGCTCACCCCTCCACTTT.

The rearrangement uses TRBV5-1 and TRBJ2-1; D perhaps matches TRBD1 (5 bases). Trimming took off 4 bases at V and 0 bases at J, with 8 bases between the two ends. The V gene's germline CDR1 is SGHRS and CDR2 YFSETQ. The CDR3 covers 14 residues. For the CDR3, the DNA is TGCGCCAGCAGCACGACAGCCTCCTACAATGAGCAGTTCTTC. Residues: CASSTTASYNEQFF.

The chain recombines TRBV28 with TRBJ1-4; 7 nucleotides align to TRBD1. The CDR3 spans 15 residues. In germline, CDR1 is MDHEN, CDR2 SYDVKM. The trim removed 3 bases at V and 2 bases at J, leaving 3 bases unmatched. The DNA of the CDR3 is TGTGCCAGCAGTTTCACAGGGGTCACTAATGAAAAACTGTTTTTT. Encoded protein: CASSFTGVTNEKLFF.

CDR3 coding DNA: TGTGCCACCAGTGATCCTTTGGGACAGGGCACAGATACGCAGTATTTT. Its translation is CATSDPLGQGTDTQYF. V is TRBV24-1 and J is TRBJ2-3, with TRBD1 matching 8 bases. The ends lost 3 bases at V and 1 base at J; junction bases unmatched: 5. The CDR3 runs to 16 residues. Germline CDR1 KGHDR, CDR2 SFDVKD.